This T cell receptor beta chain came from a study of T cell responses to AZD1222 COVID-19 vaccine. Study-level points and caveats: A rise in Spike-specific TCR breadth and depth followed two AZD1222 doses. Sampled repertoires all dated from after the peak T cell response. Donors in the cohort were predominantly white British and more often female, and clonal diversity was possibly underestimated. Seropositivity was recorded at baseline in only 6 or 7 AZD1222 recipients.

Concerning this clone itself: Its target is not known.

This CDR3 has 15 amino acids. V lost 6 bases, J lost 0 bases, and 15 bases lay in between. Germline V CDR1 and CDR2: MNHEY, SVGAGI. This table comes from immunoSEQ multiplex PCR, and its TCRdb copy is limited to in-frame clones, with some not included. The sample has about 130,000 clones, roughly nine tenths seen once. This chain connects TRBV6-5 to TRBJ2-7; D is ambiguous. This TCR derives from an adult in good health. Sequencing was performed on peripheral blood, taken on day 0 of AZD1222 vaccination. CDR3 amino acids: CASRESPASSYEQYF. In DNA, the CDR3 is TGTGCCAGCAGGGAGTCCCCGGCCAGCTCCTACGAGCAGTACTTC.